This TCR beta chain was obtained from a study of regulatory T cells in long-lasting Graves disease. Study-level points and caveats: When disease was persistent, TRBV28, TRBJ1-2 and TRBJ2-5 were the favored segments.

Germline assignment: CDR1 DFQATT and CDR2 SNEGSKA (reference sequence). V lost 6 bases, J lost 3 bases, and 7 bases stayed unmatched. The CDR3 contains 15 residues. TCRdb used MiXCR to reprocess the reads, holding one entry per CDR3 protein. Seen here are about 880 distinct CDR3 sequences, about 74% observed once, and the top ten hold 9% to 10%. Extracted PBMC RNA gave rise to the TCR library. As concerns this clonotype: What it binds is not known.

This TCR was sampled from a woman aged 40 to 49 with Graves disease. This sequence joins TRBV20-1 and TRBJ2-7; 14 positions agree with TRBD2. Sample: peripheral blood mononuclear cells (PBMCs), taken with antithyroid drug treatment, in newly diagnosed or persistent Graves disease (not recorded which). CDR3 residues: CSALGTSGRIYEQYF. The CDR3 DNA reads as TGCAGTGCGCTAGGGACTAGCGGGAGAATCTACGAGCAGTACTTC.